The TCR beta chain described here comes from a study of cytomegalovirus exposure and HLA in healthy donors. Study-wide context: In a previous analysis, 95 million to 130 million unique TCR beta sequences were found from about 179 million T cells. The study, taken as a whole, reports: Owing to their indistinguishability, certain V segments, notably TRBV6-2 and TRBV6-3, were excluded.

A multiplex PCR was run with 60 Vbeta primers and 13 Jbeta primers. The repertoire was sequenced with immunoSEQ multiplex PCR; TCRdb's copy has only in-frame clones and lacks some. In the table there are about 170,000 clones, 70% to 90% of which are singletons. Between the trimmed V and J ends, which lost 0 bases and 7 bases, there was a span of 10 bases. CDR1 is SGDLS and CDR2 is YYNGEE in the germline V gene. The CDR3 is 13 residues long. As to this clone: As yet, its antigen is unknown.

This chain joins TRBV9 and TRBJ1-2; D is unclear. The sequenced sample was PBMCs. The clonotype was recovered from a man aged 25 to 40 in good health and CMV-seropositive. This chain's CDR3 is CASSVGQSGGYTF. CDR3 nucleotides: TGTGCCAGCAGCGTAGGTCAGTCGGGTGGCTACACCTTC.